The 7 T cell receptor beta chains reported below all come from one sample, sequenced in a study of shared T cell receptors in the human thymus (dated by TCRdb to the early 2020s). Library preparation employed the immunoSEQ multiplex PCR assay. Drawn from immuneACCESS, this table holds only the in-frame rearrangements with V and J called that TCRdb kept. Clones are partly lost; checked studies trace under half to an unresolved V gene and leave the rest unexplained. Counted in this sample were 630,000 or so clones; about 87% of them appeared once. The ten top clones hold roughly 0.0087% of the sample. This sample was also put to use in a study of human thymus T cells.

The sequenced sample was thymocytes. The receptors derive from a boy in the first two years of life with a congenital heart defect. Donor details come from another sample of the same person, matched by shared clones.

The rearrangement links TRBV2 to TRBJ2-5; D is possibly TRBD2 (7 bases). CDR1 SNHLY and CDR2 FYNNEI come from the germline V gene. The CDR3 consists of 14 residues. Between the trimmed V and J ends, which lost 1 base and 5 bases, there was a span of 11 bases. CDR3 nucleotides: TGTGCCAGCAGTGAAGTGGGGGGGCTTGAGACCCAGTACTTC. It codes for CASSEVGGLETQYF.

The chain has TRBV5-1 and TRBJ2-3, with 12 bases fitting TRBD2. This CDR3 is 17 amino acids long. CDR1 is SGHRS and CDR2 is YFSETQ in the germline V gene. V was clipped by 4 bases and J by 0 bases; unmatched bases: 6. CDR3 sequence (DNA): TGCGCCAGCAGCCTCGGACTAGCGGGGACCAGCACAGATACGCAGTATTTT. Encoded protein: CASSLGLAGTSTDTQYF.

The chain joins TRBV11-2 to TRBJ2-2; 9 bases match TRBD2. Germline lookup yields CDR1 SGHAT and CDR2 FQNNGV. V was pared by 3 bases and J by 0 bases, with 11 bases of the junction left unmatched. This CDR3 has 19 amino acids. The CDR3 is CASSFSYLAGKPNTGELFF. The CDR3 region has the DNA TGTGCCAGCAGCTTTTCTTATCTAGCGGGAAAACCGAACACCGGGGAGCTGTTTTTT.

The chain recombines TRBV4-1 with TRBJ2-7; 9 nucleotides align to TRBD2. The V gene's germline CDR1 is MGHRA and CDR2 YSYEKL. Trimming at V came to 4 bases and at J to 6 bases, leaving 13 bases not matched to a gene. The CDR3 loop spans 16 amino acids. CDR3 DNA sequence: TGCGCCAGCAGCCCCAGTAGCGGGAGTAAGGATTGCGAGCAGTACTTC. This codes for CASSPSSGSKDCEQYF.

This clone is a singleton in its sample. The chain couples TRBV28 to TRBJ2-7; D may be TRBD2 (5 bases). Between the trimmed V and J ends, which lost 3 bases and 6 bases, there was a span of 18 bases. The germline V gene has CDR1 MDHEN and CDR2 SYDVKM. CDR3 length equals 15 residues. DNA of the CDR3: TGTGCCAGCAGTTTGGGCAAGGGCCGACGGGGCGAGCAGTACTTC. It yields the protein CASSLGKGRRGEQYF.

This clone was seen once. The chain is built from TRBV11-3 and TRBJ2-2, with D possibly being TRBD2 (5 bases). Trimming stripped 5 bases from V and 6 bases from J, with 13 bases between. Germline lookup yields CDR1 SGHNT and CDR2 YENEEA. This CDR3 spans 14 amino acids. CDR3 nucleotide sequence: TGTGCCAGCAGCCAGGACCCCGGGGCCGGGGAGCTGTTTTTT. Its translation is CASSQDPGAGELFF.

This chain uses TRBV9 with TRBJ2-3, with TRBD2 matching 8 bases. The CDR3 covers 17 residues. Germline lookup yields CDR1 SGDLS and CDR2 YYNGEE. Unmatched junction bases numbered 14, after V lost 7 bases and J lost 1 base. The CDR3 DNA follows: TGTGCCAGCTCGAAGACGGGGGGGGACCATCGCACAGATACGCAGTATTTT. Amino acids: CASSKTGGDHRTDTQYF.